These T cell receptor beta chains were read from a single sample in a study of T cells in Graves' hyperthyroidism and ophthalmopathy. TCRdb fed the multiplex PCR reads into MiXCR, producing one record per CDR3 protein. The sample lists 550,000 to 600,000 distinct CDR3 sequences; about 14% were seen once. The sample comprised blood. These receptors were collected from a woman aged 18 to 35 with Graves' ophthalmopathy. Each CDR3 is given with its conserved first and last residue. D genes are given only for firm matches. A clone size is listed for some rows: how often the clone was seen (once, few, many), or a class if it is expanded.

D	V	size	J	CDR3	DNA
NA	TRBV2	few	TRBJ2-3	CASIEGRSTDTQYF	TGTGCCAGCATAGAGGGGAGGAGCACAGATACGCAGTATTTT
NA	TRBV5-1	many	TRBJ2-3	CASRYTGDPTDTQYF	TGCGCCAGCCGATATACCGGGGACCCCACAGATACGCAGTATTTT
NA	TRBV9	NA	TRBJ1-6	CASSVGVGGYSPLHF	TGTGCCAGCAGCGTAGGGGTGGGGGGGTACTCACCCCTCCACTTT
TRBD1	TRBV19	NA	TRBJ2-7	CASSTDAGGTPYEQYF	TGTGCCAGTAGTACGGACGCAGGGGGCACCCCCTACGAGCAGTACTTC
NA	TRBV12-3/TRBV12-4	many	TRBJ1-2	CASSSIYGYTF	TGTGCCAGCAGCTCTATATATGGCTACACCTTC
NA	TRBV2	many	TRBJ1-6	CASRQGVRYSHNSPLHF	TGTGCCAGCAGGCAAGGGGTCCGTTACAGCCATAATTCACCCCTCCACTTT
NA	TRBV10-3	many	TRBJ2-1	CAISAGNGDEQFF	TGTGCCATCAGTGCAGGGAATGGCGATGAGCAGTTCTTC
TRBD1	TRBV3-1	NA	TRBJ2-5	CASSPKWTGTGRETQYF	TGTGCCAGCAGCCCCAAATGGACAGGGACAGGGCGAGAGACCCAGTACTTC
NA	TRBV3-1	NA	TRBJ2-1	CASSQGRTSLGRVEQFF	TGCGCCAGCAGCCAAGGGCGAACTAGCCTCGGCCGGGTTGAGCAGTTCTTC
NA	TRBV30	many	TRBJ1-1	CAWSDGQISEAFF	TGTGCCTGGAGTGACGGACAGATTTCTGAAGCTTTCTTT
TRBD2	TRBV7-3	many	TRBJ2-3	CASSRWGGGRTDTQYF	TGTGCCAGCAGCCGCTGGGGGGGTGGAAGGACAGATACGCAGTATTTT
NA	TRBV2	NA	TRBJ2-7	CASAGPSRNEQYF	TGTGCCAGCGCGGGACCCTCAAGGAACGAGCAGTACTTC
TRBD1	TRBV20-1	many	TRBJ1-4	CSARTGQGGLSEKLFF	TGCAGTGCTAGAACGGGACAGGGAGGCCTCAGTGAAAAACTGTTTTTT
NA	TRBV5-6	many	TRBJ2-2	CASSLVAGSFNTGELFF	TGTGCCAGCAGCTTGGTCGCGGGAAGTTTTAACACCGGGGAGCTGTTTTTT
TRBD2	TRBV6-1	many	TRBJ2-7	CASSRARAGVGDEQYF	TGTGCCAGCAGTCGGGCAAGGGCGGGAGTAGGAGACGAGCAGTACTTC
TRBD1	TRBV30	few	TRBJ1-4	CAGGQGNEKLFF	TGTGCCGGCGGACAGGGCAATGAAAAACTGTTTTTT
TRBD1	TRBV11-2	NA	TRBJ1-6	CASSTGAGYNSPLHF	TGTGCCAGCAGCACAGGGGCAGGATATAATTCACCCCTCCACTTT
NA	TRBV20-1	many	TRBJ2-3	CSRQFGDTQYF	TGCAGTCGACAGTTTGGGGATACGCAGTATTTT
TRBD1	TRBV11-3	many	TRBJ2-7	CASSFGIGQGWEQYF	TGTGCCAGCAGCTTCGGGATAGGACAGGGATGGGAGCAGTACTTC
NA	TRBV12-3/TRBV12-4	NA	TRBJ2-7	CASSIYLCSVPADRGPPYEQYF	NA
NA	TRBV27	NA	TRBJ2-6	CASSPFGALEANVLTF	TGTGCCAGCAGCCCTTTTGGGGCTCTGGAGGCCAACGTCCTGACTTTC
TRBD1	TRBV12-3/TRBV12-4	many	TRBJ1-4	CASSFSSGTGGGGLFF	TGTGCCAGCAGTTTCAGTTCTGGGACAGGGGGAGGAGGACTGTTTTTT
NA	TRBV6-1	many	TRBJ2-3	CASTYWGSTDTQYF	TGTGCCAGCACCTACTGGGGTTCGACAGATACGCAGTATTTT
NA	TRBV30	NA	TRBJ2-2	CAGREGELLF	TGTGCCGGAAGGGAAGGGGAGCTGCTTTTT
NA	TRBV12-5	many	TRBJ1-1	CASGWGSEAFF	TGTGCTAGTGGTTGGGGATCTGAAGCTTTCTTT
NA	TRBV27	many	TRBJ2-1	CASSLSYSGGGGYNEQFF	TGTGCCAGCAGTTTATCGTACTCTGGGGGAGGGGGGTACAATGAGCAGTTCTTC
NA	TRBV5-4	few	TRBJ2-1	CASTQGGLGHNEQFF	TGTGCCAGCACCCAAGGGGGGCTGGGGCACAATGAGCAGTTCTTC
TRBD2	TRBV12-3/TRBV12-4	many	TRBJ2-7	CASASSWGGGALREQYF	TGTGCCAGCGCGAGCTCATGGGGGGGGGGTGCTTTGAGGGAGCAGTACTTC